Each of the 25 T cell receptor beta chains below was sequenced from the same sample in a study of CD8 T cells in Susac syndrome. A quantity of roughly 0.5 to 1 ug RNA underwent reverse transcription using random hexamers. TCRdb passed the immunoSEQ multiplex PCR reads through MiXCR, listing each CDR3 protein once. The sample shows 170,000 or so distinct CDR3 sequences, about 95% of them seen only once. Sequences were obtained from CD4+ T cells from PBMCs. The receptors come from a human donor with Susac syndrome.

The CDR3 is CASSSPPGGRGALDTQYF. DNA for the CDR3: TGTGCCAGCAGTTCCCCCCCGGGCGGGAGAGGGGCCTTAGATACGCAGTATTTT. This chain uses TRBV27 with TRBJ2-3; 7 nucleotides line up with TRBD2. The V gene end was trimmed by 4 bases and the J gene end by 5 bases; junction bases not matched to a gene: 18. Germline CDR1 reads MNHEY; CDR2 reads SMNVEV (reference sequence). The CDR3 has 18 amino acids.

The CDR3 DNA reads as TGTGCCAGCAGCCCCGGGCCGCTCTCCTACGAGCAGTACTTC. As protein: CASSPGPLSYEQYF. This chain connects TRBV11-2 to TRBJ2-7; D gene unclear. V lost 5 bases to trimming and J lost 0 bases, with 11 bases between them. Germline V lookup: CDR1 SGHAT, CDR2 FQNNGV. The CDR3 sequence is 14 residues long.

V and J are TRBV12-3 or TRBV12-4 and TRBJ2-2; unclear D gene. CDR3 length: 13 residues. Trimming left V 3 bases short and J 6 bases short, with 8 bases between. The CDR3 DNA sequence: TGTGCCAGCAGTTTTTTAGAGGCCGGGGAGCTGTTTTTT. Translating it yields CASSFLEAGELFF.

The chain recombines TRBV11-2 with TRBJ2-2; 13 positions match TRBD2. The V gene end was trimmed by 3 bases and the J gene end by 5 bases; junction bases not matched to a gene: 15. Per the germline V gene, CDR1 is SGHAT and CDR2 is FQNNGV. The length of the CDR3 is 20 residues. CDR3 loop: CASSFRGLAGQTMTTGELFF. In DNA, the CDR3 is TGTGCCAGCAGCTTCCGGGGACTAGCGGGACAGACCATGACTACCGGGGAGCTGTTTTTT.

The CDR3 sequence: CASNLELGGPGELFF. In DNA, the CDR3 is TGCGCCAGCAACCTAGAGCTAGGAGGTCCCGGGGAGCTGTTTTTT. The J gene is TRBJ2-2, the V gene TRBV5-1; D is perhaps TRBD2 (5 bases). V dropped 6 bases and J dropped 6 bases, with 18 bases sitting between them. This CDR3 is 15 amino acids long. Germline CDR1 SGHRS, CDR2 YFSETQ. The entire variable domain, with the rest obtained from reference TRBV5-1 and TRBJ2-2, is as follows: KAGVTQTPRYLIKTRGQQVTLSCSPISGHRSVSWYQQTPGQGLQFLFEYFSETQRNKGNFPGRFSGRQFSNSRSEMNVSTLELGDSALYLCASNLELGGPGELFFGEGSRLTVL.

This clonotype showed up just once. The rearrangement uses TRBV4-3 and TRBJ1-1, with D perhaps TRBD1 (6 bases). V was cut by 0 bases and J by 3 bases, with 8 bases left in between. Germline V lookup: CDR1 LGHNA, CDR2 YSLEER. This CDR3 has 14 amino acids. The CDR3 spells CASSQDQGYTEAFF. The CDR3 DNA follows: TGCGCCAGCAGCCAAGACCAGGGGTACACTGAAGCTTTCTTT.

The rearrangement links TRBV4-2 to TRBJ1-1; TRBD1 matches 7 bases. The CDR3 loop spans 13 amino acids. CDR1 LGHNA and CDR2 YNFKEQ come from the germline V gene. Trimming removed 5 bases from V and 7 bases from J; junction bases left unmatched: 7. CDR3 DNA: TGTGCCAGCAGCGAAGGACAGGACCTTGAAGCTTTCTTT. Translating gives CASSEGQDLEAFF.

The V call is TRBV20-1, the J call TRBJ2-1; D may be TRBD2 (5 bases). V was cut by 2 bases and J by 4 bases, with 18 bases left in between. The CDR3 consists of 16 residues. Germline V lookup: CDR1 DFQATT, CDR2 SNEGSKA (reference sequence). The CDR3 DNA is TGCAGTGCTAGATCCTCCGGGGTCGCGGAGTACAATGAGCAGTTCTTC. Translated, it gives CSARSSGVAEYNEQFF.

The chain has TRBV28 and TRBJ2-7; D ambiguous. V was shortened by 4 bases and J by 0 bases, with 13 bases between the two germline ends. Germline-derived CDR1 and CDR2 are MDHEN and SYDVKM. The CDR3 has 15 amino acids. The chain's CDR3 is CASSSGAASSYEQYF. CDR3 sequence (DNA): TGTGCCAGCAGTTCAGGCGCTGCGAGCTCCTACGAGCAGTACTTC.

This chain connects TRBV6-5 to TRBJ2-1, with TRBD2 matching over 8 bases. CDR3 size: 15 residues. After removal of 2 bases from V and 3 bases from J, the junction contained 3 bases not matched to a gene. In germline, CDR1 is MNHEY, CDR2 SVGAGI. CDR3 protein: CASSYRTSGYNEQFF. The CDR3 nucleotides read TGTGCCAGCAGTTACAGAACTAGCGGCTACAATGAGCAGTTCTTC.

The chain employs TRBV24-1 and TRBJ2-1; possibly TRBD1 or TRBD2 for D (5 bases each). The CDR3 sequence is 16 residues long. Deletions cut 4 bases from V and 0 bases from J, with 12 bases between. Germline loops: CDR1 KGHDR, CDR2 SFDVKD. The DNA for the CDR3 is TGTGCCACCAGTGACGGGACCCCGAGCTCCTACAATGAGCAGTTCTTC. Translated: CATSDGTPSSYNEQFF.

This clonotype was found once. The V call is TRBV20-1, the J call TRBJ2-7, with 10 bases matching TRBD2. CDR1 and CDR2 from the germline V gene are DFQATT and SNEGSKA (reference sequence). The CDR3 is made up of 15 amino acids. The V segment lost 1 base and the J segment 4 bases; nucleotides outside the gene matches: 7. CDR3 sequence: CSARGASGSEYEQYF. In DNA, the CDR3 is TGCAGTGCTAGAGGAGCTAGCGGGAGTGAGTACGAGCAGTACTTC.

The rearrangement joins TRBV6-6 to TRBJ2-2; D not certain. Per the germline V gene, CDR1 is MNHNY and CDR2 is SVGAGI (reference sequence). V was pared by 8 bases and J by 6 bases, with 10 bases between. The CDR3 runs to 12 residues. Written as DNA, the CDR3 is TGTGCCAGCCCGTCTTACGCCGGGGAGCTGTTTTTT. The encoded protein is CASPSYAGELFF.

The gene calls are TRBV3-1 and TRBJ1-2; perhaps TRBD1 as D (6 bases). This CDR3 is 17 amino acids long. The V gene's germline CDR1 is LGHDT and CDR2 YNNKEL (reference sequence). The ends were cut back, 1 base at V and 3 bases at J, with 18 bases in the middle. The CDR3 DNA follows: TGTGCCAGCAGCCAAGCGAATGGACAGCTACTACACTATGGCTACACCTTC. Its protein is CASSQANGQLLHYGYTF.

The chain links TRBV29-1 to TRBJ1-6; 11 nucleotides line up with TRBD1. Germline V gene lookup returns CDR1 SQVTM and CDR2 ANQGSEA. V shed 6 bases, J shed 7 bases, and the junction held 5 bases outside the gene matches. This CDR3 is built from 14 residues. The chain's CDR3 is CSVRTGGGNSPLHF. CDR3 nucleotide sequence: TGCAGCGTCCGGACAGGGGGCGGGAATTCACCCCTCCACTTT. The complete variable domain, with remaining parts taken from reference TRBV29-1 and TRBJ1-6, reads SAVISQKPSRDICQRGTSLTIQCQVDSQVTMMFWYRQQPGQSLTLIATANQGSEATYESGFVIDKFPISRPNLTFSTLTVSNMSPEDSSIYLCSVRTGGGNSPLHFGNGTRLTVT.

This clonotype was counted a single time. This sequence joins TRBV20-1 and TRBJ1-1; 9 bases fit TRBD1. Germline CDR1 DFQATT, CDR2 SNEGSKA (reference sequence). Trimming cost V 1 base and J 4 bases; bases outside gene matches: 13. The CDR3 sequence is 17 residues long. This CDR3 is CSARALNRGQGSTEAFF. CDR3 sequence (DNA): TGCAGTGCTAGAGCTCTCAACAGGGGACAGGGCAGCACTGAAGCTTTCTTT.

This clonotype was picked up a small number of times. The chain uses TRBV3-1 and TRBJ2-5; D uncertain. The CDR3 extends over 14 amino acids. V lost 0 bases to trimming and J lost 4 bases, with 9 bases between them. Germline CDR1 and CDR2: LGHDT and YNNKEL (reference sequence). CDR3 sequence (DNA): TGTGCCAGCAGCCAAGATCCATCCGGAGAGACCCAGTACTTC. It specifies CASSQDPSGETQYF.

The V and J genes are TRBV5-1 and TRBJ2-7; D uncertain. Germline CDR1 reads SGHRS; CDR2 reads YFSETQ. The CDR3 has 13 amino acids. V was pared by 1 base and J by 1 base, with 6 bases between. The CDR3 loop reads CASSLLGSYEQYF. The CDR3 nucleotides read TGCGCCAGCAGCTTGTTAGGGTCCTACGAGCAGTACTTC.

The chain employs TRBV27 and TRBJ1-1; no firm D call. The CDR3 is made up of 14 amino acids. The ends were cut back, 3 bases at V and 3 bases at J, with 11 bases in the middle. From germline, CDR1 is MNHEY and CDR2 SMNVEV (reference sequence). This chain's CDR3 is CASSLDGRDTEAFF. Here the CDR3 DNA reads TGTGCCAGCAGTTTGGACGGACGGGACACTGAAGCTTTCTTT.

CDR3 sequence: CASSLAPQPQHF. The CDR3 DNA sequence: TGTGCCAGCAGTTTAGCGCCCCAGCCCCAGCATTTT. The rearrangement uses TRBV12-3 or TRBV12-4 and TRBJ1-5; D unclear. V gave up 0 bases and J gave up 7 bases, with 4 bases separating them. CDR3 length: 12 residues.

The chain uses TRBV14 and TRBJ2-7, with D perhaps matching TRBD1 (6 bases). The germline V and J ends were trimmed by 1 base and 7 bases, with 14 bases remaining between them. CDR3 length: 14 residues. The V gene's germline CDR1 is SGHDN and CDR2 FVKESK. The CDR3 loop reads CASSQVWGTGEQYF. DNA for the CDR3: TGTGCCAGCAGCCAAGTTTGGGGAACAGGGGAGCAGTACTTC.

The chain employs TRBV4-3 and TRBJ2-7, with 8 bases that match TRBD1. CDR1 LGHNA and CDR2 YSLEER come from the germline V gene. V lost 1 base, J lost 3 bases, and 8 bases stayed unmatched. The CDR3 loop spans 16 amino acids. CDR3 bases: TGCGCCAGCAGCCAAGTCGGCGGGACAGGCCTCTACGAGCAGTACTTC. Its protein product is CASSQVGGTGLYEQYF.

J is TRBJ2-5 and V is TRBV11-2; D call uncertain. Germline assignment: CDR1 SGHAT and CDR2 FQNNGV. Trimming removed 0 bases from V and 5 bases from J, with 13 bases in between. This CDR3 contains 15 residues. CDR3 in amino acids: CASSLDPLKRETQYF. The CDR3, as DNA: TGTGCCAGCAGCTTAGATCCGCTGAAAAGGGAGACCCAGTACTTC.

The CDR3 DNA reads as TGTGCCAGCAGTGAAGTGGGCAGCGACACAGATACGCAGTATTTT. Amino acids: CASSEVGSDTDTQYF. The V and J genes are TRBV2 and TRBJ2-3; D call uncertain. The germline CDR1 and CDR2 sequences are SNHLY and FYNNEI. Trimming removed 1 base from V and 2 bases from J, with 10 bases in between. The CDR3 runs to 15 residues.

The rearrangement links TRBV20-1 to TRBJ2-1; 11 bases map to TRBD2. The CDR3 runs 14 residues. V dropped 1 base and J dropped 8; count of bases not matched to a gene: 4. Germline loops: CDR1 DFQATT, CDR2 SNEGSKA (reference sequence). The DNA of the CDR3 is TGCAGTGCTAGAGCTAGCGGGAGGAGGCATGAGCAGTTCTTC. It specifies CSARASGRRHEQFF.